This T cell receptor (beta chain) derives from a study of response to subunit inactivated influenza vaccine. Findings of the study overall: The authors suggested that few new T cells are recruited per seasonal influenza vaccination.

MiXCR, run by TCRdb on the RT-PCR reads, gives a single entry per CDR3 protein. The sample carries roughly 700,000 distinct CDR3 sequences, approximately 15% recorded once. Details on this clonotype: What it binds is not known.

In germline, CDR1 is DFQATT, CDR2 SNEGSKA (reference sequence). This CDR3 is built from 16 residues. Trimming took 3 bases from V and 1 from J, leaving 19 bases between them. This specimen consisted of PBMCs from blood, obtained approximately 15 days before vaccination. The receptor was derived from a man aged 50-59 years who received an inactivated influenza vaccine. The chain couples TRBV20-1 to TRBJ2-7, with D maybe TRBD2 (5 bases). The CDR3: CSARSVTLGRSYEQYF. The CDR3 DNA sequence: TGCAGTGCTAGGAGCGTTACCTTGGGGAGATCCTACGAGCAGTACTTC.